The clone carrying this T cell receptor beta chain has just one count. The data stem from a study of blood T cell repertoires in COVID-19. The wider study: Acute and convalescent COVID-19 specimens originated in the United States, Italy and Spain. Sources were T cells, B-cell-depleted T cells, or PBMCs; the material itself was cDNA or gDNA.

In the original workflow: Nucleated cell number was recorded as an estimate derived from reference gene primer amplification. The protocol was immunoSEQ multiplex PCR, while the TCRdb copy is restricted to in-frame clones and leaves out a portion. V and J calls and clone size follow that table, whereas D and trimming were derived from the DNA. The sample lists about 520,000 clones, approximately 85% occurring once. The length of the CDR3 is 16 residues. Trimming at V came to 1 base and at J to 4 bases, leaving 5 bases not matched to a gene. Germline CDR1 LNHDA, CDR2 SQIVND (reference sequence). The material sequenced was peripheral blood. The origin of this receptor is a human donor in a cohort sampled during active COVID-19. The chain is built from TRBV19 and TRBJ1-2; TRBD1 matches at 11 bases. The CDR3: CASSIGPGQGVYGYTF. CDR3 nucleotides: TGTGCCAGTAGTATAGGCCCGGGACAGGGGGTCTATGGCTACACCTTC. Full variable domain (missing parts from reference TRBV19 and TRBJ1-2): DGGITQSPKYLFRKEGQNVTLSCEQNLNHDAMYWYRQDPGQGLRLIYYSQIVNDFQKGDIAEGYSVSREKKESFPLTVTSAQKNPTAFYLCASSIGPGQGVYGYTFGSGTRLTVV.